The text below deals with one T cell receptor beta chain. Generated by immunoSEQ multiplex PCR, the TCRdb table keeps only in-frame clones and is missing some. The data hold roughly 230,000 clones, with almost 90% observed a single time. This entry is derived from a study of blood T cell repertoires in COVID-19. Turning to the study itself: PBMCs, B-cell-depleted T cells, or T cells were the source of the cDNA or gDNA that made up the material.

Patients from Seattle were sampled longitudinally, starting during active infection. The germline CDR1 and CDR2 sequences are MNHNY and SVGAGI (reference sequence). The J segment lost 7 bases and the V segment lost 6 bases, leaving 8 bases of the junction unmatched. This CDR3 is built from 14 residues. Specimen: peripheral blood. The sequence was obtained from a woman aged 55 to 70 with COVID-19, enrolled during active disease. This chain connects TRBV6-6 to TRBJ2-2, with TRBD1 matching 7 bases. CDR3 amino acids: CASREQQGIGELFF. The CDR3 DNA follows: TGTGCCAGCAGAGAACAACAGGGGATCGGGGAGCTGTTTTTT.